Presented here are 9 T cell receptor beta chains from one specimen sequenced in a study of beta chain features in type 1 diabetes. Study-level results: There was a moderate but significant shortening of TCRB CDR3s in all four CD4+ subsets of Type 1 diabetes patients.

Sequenced material consisted of expressed TCRB transcripts (all of the isolated RNA was reverse transcribed). TCRdb's copy holds only in-frame clones and misses some; the assay was immunoSEQ multiplex PCR. The data hold around 600,000 clones, with 12% observed a single time. No antigen is known for these receptors. Sequencing input: naive CD4+ T cells from blood. The receptors were gathered from a man aged 25 to 40 with type 1 diabetes.

This chain links TRBV5-1 with TRBJ2-1, with 11 bases matching TRBD2. The trim removed 6 bases at V and 5 bases at J, leaving 7 bases unmatched. The CDR3 is 15 residues long. Germline CDR1 reads SGHRS; CDR2 reads YFSETQ. CDR3 nucleotides: TGCGCCAGCACCCCAACGACTAGCGGGGACAATGAGCAGTTCTTC. Protein sequence: CASTPTTSGDNEQFF.

This clone was seen only a few times. The CDR3 nucleotides are TGCGCCAGCAAGGGGATAGGGCGAGGGACAGGGGGCTCCTACAATGAGCAGTTCTTC. Translated, it gives CASKGIGRGTGGSYNEQFF. This chain connects TRBV4-1 to TRBJ2-1; 11 nucleotides align to TRBD1. The CDR3 is made up of 19 amino acids. Germline V gene sequence: CDR1 MGHRA, CDR2 YSYEKL. J gave up 0 bases and V 7 bases, and 14 bases lay outside the gene matches.

This clone has more than one count but fewer than ten. This sequence joins TRBV14 and TRBJ1-6, with no clear D. This CDR3 is built from 14 residues. Germline CDR1 reads SGHDN; CDR2 reads FVKESK. V lost 4 bases and J lost 7, with 11 bases in between. CDR3 DNA: TGTGCCAGCAGCCTTTCTACAGACAATTCACCCCTCCACTTT. The encoded protein is CASSLSTDNSPLHF.

This chain uses TRBV10-3 with TRBJ2-6; D may be TRBD1 or TRBD2 (6 bases each). Germline loops: CDR1 ENHRY, CDR2 SYGVKD. The CDR3 has 16 residues. The V gene lost 10 bases and the J gene lost 0 bases, with 16 bases spanning the gap. CDR3 in DNA: TGTGCCACCCAACAGGGACTGGGCTCTGGGGCCAACGTCCTGACTTTC. Protein product: CATQQGLGSGANVLTF.

The sample holds a few counts of this clone. This sequence joins TRBV2 and TRBJ1-5, with a tentative D call TRBD1 (5 bases). This CDR3 has 15 amino acids. The V gene's germline CDR1 is SNHLY and CDR2 FYNNEI. V was cut by 5 bases and J by 1 base, with 12 bases left in between. The CDR3 nucleotides read TGTGCCAGCAGTATCTCAGGGTTGAGCAATCAGCCCCAGCATTTT. Translation gives CASSISGLSNQPQHF.

Here the CDR3 DNA reads TGTGCCAGCAGTGAAAACAGGGTTGGAGAGACCCAGTACTTC. Protein sequence: CASSENRVGETQYF. The V call is TRBV2, the J call TRBJ2-5, with D perhaps matching TRBD1 (6 bases). This CDR3 region has 14 residues. Germline V lookup: CDR1 SNHLY, CDR2 FYNNEI. V lost 2 bases to trimming and J lost 4 bases, with 11 bases between them.

The table lists this clone with a few counts. The genes are TRBV5-1 and TRBJ2-3; D call uncertain. The length of the CDR3 is 13 residues. V gave up 1 base and J gave up 3 bases, with 6 bases separating them. Germline values: CDR1 SGHRS, CDR2 YFSETQ. The DNA for the CDR3 is TGCGCCAGCAGCTTGCTTGTTACAGATACGCAGTATTTT. This sequence encodes CASSLLVTDTQYF.

This clone was seen more than once but under ten times. The rearrangement joins TRBV7-9 to TRBJ2-3; D is ambiguous. Germline CDR1 is SEHNR and CDR2 is FQNEAQ (reference sequence). V dropped 5 bases and J dropped 0 bases, with 9 bases sitting between them. The CDR3 is 14 residues long. The CDR3 here is CASSPGRSTDTQYF. The CDR3 nucleotides are TGTGCCAGCAGCCCCGGACGGAGCACAGATACGCAGTATTTT.

This clone was seen only a few times. The CDR3 loop reads CASRPGQADTQYF. The CDR3 coding sequence is TGTGCCAGCAGGCCGGGCCAGGCAGATACGCAGTATTTT. The V gene is TRBV7-2, the J gene TRBJ2-3; D gene unclear. V lost 6 bases, J lost 4 bases, and 11 bases lay in between. The CDR3 runs 13 residues. Germline V gene lookup returns CDR1 SGHTA and CDR2 FQGNSA. Full variable domain (missing parts from reference TRBV7-2 and TRBJ2-3): GAGVSQSPSNKVTEKGKDVELRCDPISGHTALYWYRQSLGQGLEFLIYFQGNSAPDKSGLPSDRFSAERTGGSVSTLTIQRTQQEDSAVYLCASRPGQADTQYFGPGTRLTVL.